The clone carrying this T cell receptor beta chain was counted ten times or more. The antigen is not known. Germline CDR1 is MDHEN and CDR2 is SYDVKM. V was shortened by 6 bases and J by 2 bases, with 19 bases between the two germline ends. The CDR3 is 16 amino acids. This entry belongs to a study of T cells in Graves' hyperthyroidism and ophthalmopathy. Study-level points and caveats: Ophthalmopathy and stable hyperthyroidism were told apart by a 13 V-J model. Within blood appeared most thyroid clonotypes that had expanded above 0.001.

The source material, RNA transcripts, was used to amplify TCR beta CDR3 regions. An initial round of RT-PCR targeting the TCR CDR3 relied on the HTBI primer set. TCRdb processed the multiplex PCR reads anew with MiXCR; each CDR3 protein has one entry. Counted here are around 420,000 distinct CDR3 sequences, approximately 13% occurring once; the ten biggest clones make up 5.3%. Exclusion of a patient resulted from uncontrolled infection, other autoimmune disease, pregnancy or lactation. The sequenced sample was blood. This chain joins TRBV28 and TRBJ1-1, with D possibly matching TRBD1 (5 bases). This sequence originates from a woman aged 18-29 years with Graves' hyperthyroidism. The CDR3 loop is CASRQPGISANTEAFF. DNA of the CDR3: TGTGCCAGCAGACAACCAGGGATATCGGCAAACACTGAAGCTTTCTTT.